Listed below are T cell receptor beta chains from one sample, sequenced in a study of blood T cells in healthy people across ages. TCRdb reprocessed the 5' RACE reads with MiXCR, giving one entry per CDR3 protein. The sample records some 1,500,000 distinct CDR3 sequences, 42% being singletons. The specimen sequenced was blood. Receptor source: a woman between 18 and 29 years old in good health. Both conserved end residues are part of each CDR3. The D gene is left open where the match is weak. Not every row has a clone size; where given, it reads once, few, many or a size class.

j_gene: TRBJ2-2
d_gene: .
v_gene: TRBV11-2
abundance: .
CDR3aa: CASEGQNTGELFF
CDR3nt: TGTGCCAGCGAGGGGCAAAACACCGGGGAGCTGTTTTTT

j_gene: TRBJ1-4
d_gene: .
v_gene: TRBV20-1
abundance: .
CDR3aa: CSAHREGTGKLFF
CDR3nt: TGCAGTGCGCACCGGGAGGGGACTGGAAAACTGTTTTTT

j_gene: TRBJ1-2
d_gene: TRBD1
v_gene: TRBV10-3
abundance: few
CDR3aa: CAISELFGQAVANYGYTF
CDR3nt: TGTGCCATCAGTGAGCTTTTTGGACAGGCGGTAGCTAACTATGGCTACACCTTC

j_gene: TRBJ2-1
d_gene: .
v_gene: TRBV5-1
abundance: .
CDR3aa: CASSGDLGEMKFF
CDR3nt: TGCGCCAGCAGCGGGGACCTCGGGGAGATGAAGTTCTTC

j_gene: TRBJ1-1
d_gene: .
v_gene: TRBV20-1
abundance: .
CDR3aa: CSASGRTPTEAFF
CDR3nt: TGCAGTGCTAGCGGCAGGACCCCCACTGAAGCTTTCTTT

j_gene: TRBJ2-7
d_gene: .
v_gene: TRBV20-1
abundance: once
CDR3aa: CSASGVDEQYF
CDR3nt: TGCAGTGCTTCTGGGGTCGACGAGCAGTACTTC

j_gene: TRBJ2-7
d_gene: .
v_gene: TRBV27
abundance: .
CDR3aa: CASSSSNGGPYEQYF
CDR3nt: TGTGCCAGCAGTTCTTCCAACGGGGGGCCCTACGAGCAGTACTTC

j_gene: TRBJ2-5
d_gene: .
v_gene: TRBV29-1
abundance: .
CDR3aa: CSVTVAYNEQYF
CDR3nt: TGCAGCGTTACAGTGGCCTACAATGAGCAGTACTTC

j_gene: TRBJ2-1
d_gene: .
v_gene: TRBV2
abundance: .
CDR3aa: CASTTETYNEQFF
CDR3nt: TGTGCCAGCACCACGGAGACCTACAATGAGCAGTTCTTC

j_gene: TRBJ1-4
d_gene: .
v_gene: TRBV12-3/TRBV12-4
abundance: few
CDR3aa: CASSTLGATNEKLFF
CDR3nt: TGTGCCAGCAGCACCCTAGGAGCCACTAATGAAAAACTGTTTTTT

j_gene: TRBJ2-7
d_gene: TRBD1
v_gene: TRBV29-1
abundance: .
CDR3aa: CSVELVDRSGEQYF
CDR3nt: TGCAGCGTTGAATTGGTGGACAGGTCAGGCGAGCAGTACTTC

j_gene: TRBJ2-1
d_gene: TRBD1
v_gene: TRBV28
abundance: few
CDR3aa: CASYQGAGYNEQFF
CDR3nt: TGTGCCAGTTACCAGGGGGCGGGATACAATGAGCAGTTCTTC

j_gene: TRBJ2-1
d_gene: TRBD2
v_gene: TRBV7-9
abundance: .
CDR3aa: CASSPKRETIYNEQFF
CDR3nt: TGTGCCAGCAGCCCGAAGCGGGAGACTATCTACAATGAGCAGTTCTTC

j_gene: TRBJ2-2
d_gene: .
v_gene: TRBV19
abundance: .
CDR3aa: CASSPNRGGTGELFF
CDR3nt: TGTGCCAGTAGTCCGAACAGGGGAGGTACCGGGGAGCTGTTTTTT

j_gene: TRBJ2-1
d_gene: .
v_gene: TRBV6-1
abundance: .
CDR3aa: CASGAENFNEQFF
CDR3nt: TGTGCCAGCGGGGCGGAAAACTTCAATGAGCAGTTCTTC

j_gene: TRBJ2-1
d_gene: TRBD2
v_gene: TRBV3-1
abundance: .
CDR3aa: CASSLEIAGWNEQFF
CDR3nt: TGTGCCAGCAGCCTAGAGATAGCGGGGTGGAATGAGCAGTTCTTC

j_gene: TRBJ1-2
d_gene: .
v_gene: TRBV6-6
abundance: many
CDR3aa: CASSPRQEYYGYTF
CDR3nt: TGTGCCAGCAGCCCCCGGCAGGAATATTATGGCTACACCTTC

j_gene: TRBJ2-4
d_gene: TRBD2
v_gene: TRBV20-1
abundance: .
CDR3aa: CSARRLAEYIQYF
CDR3nt: TGCAGTGCTAGGCGGCTAGCGGAATACATTCAGTACTTC

j_gene: TRBJ1-4
d_gene: .
v_gene: TRBV7-8
abundance: few
CDR3aa: CASSKPRVGHEKLFF
CDR3nt: TGTGCCAGCAGCAAACCCAGGGTCGGTCATGAAAAACTGTTTTTT

j_gene: TRBJ2-5
d_gene: .
v_gene: TRBV9
abundance: few
CDR3aa: CASSEGPVETQYF
CDR3nt: TGTGCCAGCAGCGAGGGACCAGTGGAGACCCAGTACTTC

j_gene: TRBJ2-7
d_gene: TRBD2
v_gene: TRBV4-3
abundance: few
CDR3aa: CASSEEWEVVSGTYEQYF
CDR3nt: TGCGCCAGCAGCGAAGAGTGGGAGGTCGTAAGCGGGACCTACGAGCAGTACTTC

j_gene: TRBJ2-1
d_gene: .
v_gene: TRBV7-2
abundance: .
CDR3aa: CASSLGGLAPKFF
CDR3nt: TGTGCCAGCAGCCTAGGCGGGCTAGCGCCCAAGTTCTTC

j_gene: TRBJ2-5
d_gene: .
v_gene: TRBV18
abundance: .
CDR3aa: CASSPPTGIQETQYF
CDR3nt: TGTGCCAGCTCACCACCGACCGGAATCCAAGAGACCCAGTACTTC

j_gene: TRBJ1-3
d_gene: .
v_gene: TRBV7-2
abundance: .
CDR3aa: CASSSPRARLGNTIYF
CDR3nt: TGTGCCAGCAGCTCGCCCCGGGCTCGCCTTGGAAACACCATATATTTT

j_gene: TRBJ2-3
d_gene: .
v_gene: TRBV6-6
abundance: .
CDR3aa: CASRAPTDTQYF
CDR3nt: TGTGCCAGCAGGGCTCCCACAGATACGCAGTATTTT

j_gene: TRBJ1-4
d_gene: .
v_gene: TRBV5-4
abundance: .
CDR3aa: CASSLGGTTTNEKLFF
CDR3nt: TGTGCCAGCAGCTTGGGAGGAACTACAACTAATGAAAAACTGTTTTTT

j_gene: TRBJ1-1
d_gene: .
v_gene: TRBV10-1
abundance: .
CDR3aa: CARKVGEAFF
CDR3nt: TGCGCCAGAAAAGTCGGGGAAGCTTTCTTT

j_gene: TRBJ2-7
d_gene: TRBD2
v_gene: TRBV4-2
abundance: .
CDR3aa: CASSQEEGGPYNEQYF
CDR3nt: TGTGCCAGCAGCCAAGAAGAGGGAGGGCCCTACAATGAGCAGTACTTC

j_gene: TRBJ2-5
d_gene: TRBD2
v_gene: TRBV5-1
abundance: .
CDR3aa: CASSQTSGGVYEQYF
CDR3nt: TGCGCCAGCAGCCAGACTAGCGGGGGGGTTTATGAGCAGTACTTC

j_gene: TRBJ1-4
d_gene: .
v_gene: TRBV30
abundance: many
CDR3aa: CAREGEGKEKLFF
CDR3nt: TGTGCCCGCGAGGGAGAGGGGAAAGAAAAACTGTTTTTT

j_gene: TRBJ2-6
d_gene: .
v_gene: TRBV24-1
abundance: .
CDR3aa: CVTSEFNANVLTF
CDR3nt: TGTGTCACCAGTGAATTTAATGCCAACGTCCTGACTTTC

j_gene: TRBJ1-4
d_gene: .
v_gene: TRBV29-1
abundance: few
CDR3aa: CSVEGGTAANEKLFF
CDR3nt: TGCAGCGTTGAAGGTGGAACAGCGGCGAATGAAAAACTGTTTTTT

j_gene: TRBJ1-5
d_gene: .
v_gene: TRBV20-1
abundance: .
CDR3aa: CSARGRADQPQHF
CDR3nt: TGCAGTGCTAGAGGGCGTGCCGATCAGCCCCAGCATTTT

j_gene: TRBJ2-1
d_gene: TRBD2
v_gene: TRBV19
abundance: .
CDR3aa: CASSLLAGDSYNEQFF
CDR3nt: TGTGCCAGTAGCCTCTTAGCGGGGGACTCCTACAATGAGCAGTTCTTC

j_gene: TRBJ2-1
d_gene: .
v_gene: TRBV5-1
abundance: .
CDR3aa: CASRFPNNGQFF
CDR3nt: TGCGCCAGCAGGTTTCCCAACAATGGGCAGTTCTTC

j_gene: TRBJ2-1
d_gene: TRBD2
v_gene: TRBV29-1
abundance: .
CDR3aa: CSVEDPRIAGGYNEQFF
CDR3nt: TGCAGCGTTGAAGATCCAAGAATAGCGGGGGGTTACAATGAGCAGTTCTTC

j_gene: TRBJ2-4
d_gene: .
v_gene: TRBV20-1
abundance: .
CDR3aa: CSAKGGASEEQYF
CDR3nt: TGCAGTGCCAAAGGAGGGGCCTCTGAAGAGCAGTACTTC

j_gene: TRBJ2-5
d_gene: TRBD2
v_gene: TRBV7-2
abundance: .
CDR3aa: CASSFSSGRAYYEQYF
CDR3nt: TGTGCCAGCAGCTTTTCTAGCGGGAGGGCCTACTATGAGCAGTACTTC

j_gene: TRBJ2-3
d_gene: .
v_gene: TRBV5-1
abundance: few
CDR3aa: CASSLWTTSTDTQYF
CDR3nt: TGCGCCAGCAGCTTGTGGACGACTAGCACAGATACGCAGTATTTT

j_gene: TRBJ2-5
d_gene: .
v_gene: TRBV7-2
abundance: .
CDR3aa: CASSSGPFQETQYF
CDR3nt: TGTGCCAGCAGCTCGGGTCCATTTCAAGAGACCCAGTACTTC

j_gene: TRBJ1-1
d_gene: .
v_gene: TRBV20-1
abundance: few
CDR3aa: CSARVSGLYTEAFF
CDR3nt: TGCAGTGCTAGAGTTTCGGGCCTTTACACTGAAGCTTTCTTT

j_gene: TRBJ2-2
d_gene: TRBD1
v_gene: TRBV7-8
abundance: .
CDR3aa: CASSHTGGFDTGELFF
CDR3nt: TGTGCCAGCAGCCACACAGGGGGGTTTGACACCGGGGAGCTGTTTTTT

j_gene: TRBJ2-6
d_gene: .
v_gene: TRBV25-1
abundance: .
CDR3aa: CASSESHTAGANVLTF
CDR3nt: TGTGCCAGCAGTGAATCTCACACAGCTGGGGCCAACGTCCTGACTTTC

j_gene: TRBJ1-6
d_gene: .
v_gene: TRBV25-1
abundance: few
CDR3aa: CASSESRVSPLHF
CDR3nt: TGTGCCAGCAGTGAATCTCGGGTGTCACCCCTCCACTTT

j_gene: TRBJ1-2
d_gene: .
v_gene: TRBV29-1
abundance: few
CDR3aa: CSVEDMGANYGYTF
CDR3nt: TGCAGCGTTGAAGACATGGGGGCTAACTATGGCTACACCTTC

j_gene: TRBJ2-4
d_gene: .
v_gene: TRBV6-5
abundance: .
CDR3aa: CASSSPRNIQYF
CDR3nt: TGTGCCAGCAGTTCCCCCCGCAACATTCAGTACTTC

j_gene: TRBJ2-3
d_gene: .
v_gene: TRBV12-3/TRBV12-4
abundance: many
CDR3aa: CASSSGRTQYF
CDR3nt: TGTGCCAGCAGTTCGGGGCGTACGCAGTATTTT

j_gene: TRBJ1-2
d_gene: .
v_gene: TRBV20-1
abundance: few
CDR3aa: CSTQGRLLDNYGYTF
CDR3nt: TGCAGTACGCAGGGTCGGCTTTTGGATAACTATGGCTACACCTTC

j_gene: TRBJ2-5
d_gene: TRBD2
v_gene: TRBV20-1
abundance: once
CDR3aa: CSAKGLVETQYF
CDR3nt: TGCAGTGCTAAAGGACTAGTGGAGACCCAGTACTTC

j_gene: TRBJ1-5
d_gene: TRBD1
v_gene: TRBV11-1
abundance: few
CDR3aa: CASSSGGRQPQHF
CDR3nt: TGTGCCAGCAGCTCAGGGGGCCGGCAGCCCCAGCATTTT

j_gene: TRBJ2-1
d_gene: TRBD1
v_gene: TRBV10-3
abundance: .
CDR3aa: CAISEDRGRRNEQFF
CDR3nt: TGTGCCATCAGTGAGGACAGGGGGCGTCGCAATGAGCAGTTCTTC